The 19 T cell receptor beta chains listed next were all sequenced from one sample in a study of T-cell memory formation after mild COVID-19 (dated by TCRdb to about 2021). The method was 5' RACE. TCRdb records Illumina NovaSeq 6000 as the sequencer. Starting from the raw public reads, TCRdb applied fastp trimming at Q25, assembled clones with MiXCR and retained in-frame beta chains. Identical CDR3 protein sequences are pooled into one entry, listed with their most common genes and DNA. The sample yields around 200,000 distinct CDR3 sequences; approximately 10% were counted once. The ten most abundant clones make up around 3.3% of the sample. What was sequenced was PBMCs or a T cell subset sorted from them (not recorded which). The receptors come from a man between 18 and 29 years old who had mild COVID-19 (a few samples of this study predate the infection). The sample titles of this study are shuffled in the database, so cell type and time point are left out; the donor was told from shared clones.

The rearrangement joins TRBV2 to TRBJ2-7; D call uncertain. Between the trimmed V and J ends, which lost 8 bases and 3 bases, there was a span of 14 bases. Per germline, CDR1 SNHLY and CDR2 FYNNEI. The CDR3 contains 13 residues. The CDR3 sequence is CASCRLGYYEQYV. The CDR3 coding sequence is TGTGCCAGCTGCCGCCTGGGGTACTACGAGCAGTACGTC.

This clonotype has just a few counts. The CDR3: CSAWGRTDTQYF. CDR3 bases: TGCAGTGCTTGGGGGCGCACAGATACGCAGTATTTT. The V gene is TRBV20-1, the J gene TRBJ2-3, with a possible D match to TRBD1 (6 bases). Trimming removed 5 bases at V and 1 base at J, with 7 bases between. The length of the CDR3 is 12 residues. Germline-derived CDR1 and CDR2 are DFQATT and SNEGSKA (reference sequence).

This sequence joins TRBV18 and TRBJ1-5; D ambiguous. Germline V gene data show CDR1 as KGHSH and CDR2 as LQKENI. V lost 5 bases and J lost 3, with 11 bases in between. The CDR3 consists of 14 residues. The DNA for the CDR3 is TGTGCCAGCTCAGCCGGGTCCTTCAATCAGCCCCAGCATTTT. It yields the protein CASSAGSFNQPQHF.

The sample holds a few counts of this clonotype. The chain joins TRBV4-3 to TRBJ2-2; D is perhaps TRBD2 (6 bases). V gave up 1 base and J gave up 7 bases, with 10 bases separating them. The germline gives CDR1 LGHNA, CDR2 YSLEER. The CDR3 has 14 residues. The CDR3 DNA follows: TGCGCCAGCAGCCAAGTATACGGGGGCGGGGAGCTGTTTTTT. It specifies CASSQVYGGGELFF.

This clonotype was found many times. The chain uses TRBV7-2 and TRBJ2-1; the D gene is possibly TRBD1 (5 bases). Per germline, CDR1 SGHTA and CDR2 FQGNSA. The CDR3 length is 15 residues. V was shortened by 1 base and J by 7 bases, with 14 bases between the two germline ends. The CDR3 reads CASSLDANRMNEQFF. The CDR3 nucleotides read TGTGCCAGCAGCTTAGACGCGAACAGGATGAATGAGCAGTTCTTC.

In DNA form, the CDR3 reads TGTGCCAGCTCACCCCGACAGGGAACGGACGAGCAGTACGTC. Translation: CASSPRQGTDEQYV. The chain joins TRBV18 to TRBJ2-7; 7 bases match TRBD1. The CDR3 extends over 14 amino acids. After removal of 3 bases from V and 5 bases from J, the junction contained 7 bases not matched to a gene. Looked up from germline, CDR1 is KGHSH and CDR2 is LQKENI.

The J gene is TRBJ1-6, the V gene TRBV10-3, with 8 positions matching TRBD1. This CDR3 is 14 amino acids long. Trimming cost V 5 bases and J 6 bases; bases outside gene matches: 3. Germline CDR1 ENHRY, CDR2 SYGVKD. CDR3 sequence: CAISSQGANSPLHF. CDR3 nucleotides: TGTGCCATCAGTTCCCAGGGGGCTAATTCACCCCTCCACTTT.

This clonotype has a handful of counts. The chain carries TRBV20-1 and TRBJ2-1; D gene unclear. Germline V gene sequence: CDR1 DFQATT, CDR2 SNEGSKA (reference sequence). Trimming removed 4 bases at V and 8 bases at J, with 9 bases between. The CDR3 loop spans 11 amino acids. The CDR3 spells CSAKAVDEQFF. The CDR3 nucleotides are TGCAGTGCTAAGGCAGTCGATGAGCAGTTCTTC.

This clonotype has only a few counts. V and J are TRBV7-9 and TRBJ1-4; no clear D gene. Deletions cut 3 bases from V and 0 bases from J, with 5 bases between. The CDR3 is made up of 14 amino acids. CDR1 and CDR2 from the germline V gene are SEHNR and FQNEAQ (reference sequence). The CDR3 DNA reads TGTGCCAGCAGCTTTACAGCAACTAATGAAAAACTGTTTTTT. Residues: CASSFTATNEKLFF.

In its sample, this clonotype was seen a few times. This chain links TRBV12-3 or TRBV12-4 with TRBJ2-3, with D perhaps TRBD1 (6 bases). V lost 5 bases and J 0 bases, leaving 18 bases between the germline ends. CDR3 length equals 17 residues. The DNA of the CDR3 is TGTGCCAGCAGTCCGAGACGACAGGACAGTAGCACAGATACGCAGTATTTT. Translating it yields CASSPRRQDSSTDTQYF.

This clonotype came up a few times. As DNA, the CDR3 is TGTGCCAGCAGCTTAGGAGGTCAGGGAAGTGACTATGGCTACACCTTC. It encodes CASSLGGQGSDYGYTF. This chain uses TRBV7-2 with TRBJ1-2; maybe TRBD1 (5 bases). The CDR3 length is 16 residues. CDR1 and CDR2 from the germline V gene are SGHTA and FQGNSA. V shed 1 base and J shed 3 bases, with 15 bases lying between them.

CDR3 loop: CATRGIATNEKLFF. CDR3 bases: TGCGCCACGAGGGGGATTGCAACTAATGAAAAACTGTTTTTT. The J gene is TRBJ1-4, the V gene TRBV10-2; possibly TRBD1 for D (6 bases). This CDR3 comprises 14 residues. Germline V gives CDR1 WSHSY, CDR2 SAAADI. Trimming stripped 10 bases from V and 0 bases from J, with 12 bases between.

This clonotype was counted between two and nine times. The CDR3 DNA sequence: TGTGCCAGCAGCCGGACAGGGATCGGCTACGAGCAGTACTTC. Its protein product is CASSRTGIGYEQYF. V usage is TRBV14 and J usage is TRBJ2-7, with 8 bases aligning to TRBD1. CDR1 is SGHDN and CDR2 is FVKESK in the germline V gene. The CDR3 is 14 residues long. The ends lost 4 bases at V and 3 bases at J; junction bases unmatched: 5.

The V gene is TRBV12-3 or TRBV12-4, the J gene TRBJ1-4; D is possibly TRBD1 (6 bases). This CDR3 is built from 16 residues. Trimming left V 6 bases short and J 6 bases short, with 20 bases between. The CDR3 here is CASSRSTGGLDEKLFF. CDR3 DNA sequence: TGTGCCAGCAGCCGATCGACCGGGGGCCTGGATGAAAAACTGTTTTTT.

This clonotype was observed a handful of times. The CDR3 region has the DNA TGTGCCAGCAGCCGATTAGGGCGGCCCCAGCATTTT. This codes for CASSRLGRPQHF. The J gene is TRBJ1-5, the V gene TRBV5-6; D is ambiguous. This CDR3 is 12 amino acids long. CDR1 is SGHDT, CDR2 YYEEEE, per germline. V shed 4 bases and J shed 9 bases, with 11 bases lying between them.

This clonotype was picked up a small number of times. This chain connects TRBV5-1 to TRBJ2-3; D tentatively fits TRBD1 or TRBD2 (5 bases each). This CDR3 is 14 amino acids long. CDR1 and CDR2 from the germline V gene are SGHRS and YFSETQ. Trimming stripped 4 bases from V and 1 base from J, with 10 bases between. The CDR3 DNA sequence: TGCGCCAGCAGCCTAGGGGAGCGCACAGATACGCAGTATTTT. Translation gives CASSLGERTDTQYF.

This clonotype has at least ten counts. In DNA form, the CDR3 reads TGCAGCGCCGGAGGGGAGACCCAGTACTTC. Its translation: CSAGGETQYF. The J gene is TRBJ2-5, the V gene TRBV29-1; tentative D call: TRBD2 (6 bases). The CDR3 runs to 10 residues. The germline V gene encodes CDR1 SQVTM and CDR2 ANQGSEA. Trimming pared 7 bases from V and 5 bases from J, leaving 8 bases between.

This clonotype occurred a few times. The chain links TRBV6-5 to TRBJ2-7; 11 nucleotides match TRBD1. The CDR3 is made up of 16 amino acids. Germline V gives CDR1 MNHEY, CDR2 SVGAGI. V lost 6 bases, J lost 4 bases, and 11 bases stayed unmatched. The CDR3 DNA is TGTGCCAGCAGGAGAACCGGGACAGGGGGTGTTTACGAGCAGTACTTC. Amino acid sequence: CASRRTGTGGVYEQYF.

This clonotype was observed a handful of times. The V call is TRBV7-9, the J call TRBJ1-6; 11 bases are a match to TRBD1. The germline V gene has CDR1 SEHNR and CDR2 FQNEAQ (reference sequence). The V gene end was trimmed by 6 bases and the J gene end by 3 bases; junction bases not matched to a gene: 10. This CDR3 is 18 amino acids long. The CDR3, as DNA: TGTGCCAGCAGTCCGGACAGGGGGCCCGGTAGCTATAATTCACCCCTCCACTTT. Amino acids: CASSPDRGPGSYNSPLHF.